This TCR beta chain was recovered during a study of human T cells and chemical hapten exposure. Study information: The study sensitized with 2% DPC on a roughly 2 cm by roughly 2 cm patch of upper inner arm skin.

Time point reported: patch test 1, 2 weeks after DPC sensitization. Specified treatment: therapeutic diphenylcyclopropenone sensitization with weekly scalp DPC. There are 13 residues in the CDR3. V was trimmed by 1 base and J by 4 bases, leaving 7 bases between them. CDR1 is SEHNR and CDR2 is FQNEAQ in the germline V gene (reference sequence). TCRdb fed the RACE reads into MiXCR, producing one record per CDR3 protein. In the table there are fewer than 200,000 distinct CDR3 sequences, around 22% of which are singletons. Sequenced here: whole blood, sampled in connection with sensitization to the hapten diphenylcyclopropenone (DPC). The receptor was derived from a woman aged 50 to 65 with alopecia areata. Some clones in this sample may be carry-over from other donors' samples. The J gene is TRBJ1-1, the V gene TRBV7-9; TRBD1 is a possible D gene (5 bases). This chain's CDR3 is CASSLGGATEAFF. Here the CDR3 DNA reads TGTGCCAGCAGCTTAGGGGGCGCCACTGAAGCTTTCTTT.